The 23 T cell receptor beta chains in this list originate from one sample, sequenced in a study of cytomegalovirus exposure and HLA in healthy donors. PCR was performed using 60 Vbeta and 13 Jbeta primers. TCRdb's table, derived via immunoSEQ multiplex PCR, lists solely in-frame clones and lacks some. Among around 200,000 clones listed, just under 75% were seen once. The sequenced material came from PBMCs. All receptors derive from a woman in her 30s in good health and CMV-seropositive.

The genes are TRBV5-1 and TRBJ2-3; 8 nucleotides align to TRBD2. Losses at the gene ends were 0 bases for V and 4 bases for J; bases not matched to a gene: 1. This CDR3 region has 14 residues. In germline, CDR1 is SGHRS, CDR2 YFSETQ. CDR3 residues: CASSLELAADTQYF. In nucleotides, the CDR3 is TGCGCCAGCAGCTTGGAACTAGCGGCAGATACGCAGTATTTT.

V gene TRBV5-6 combines with J gene TRBJ2-5; 11 bases are a match to TRBD1. This CDR3 is 15 amino acids long. CDR1 and CDR2 from the germline V gene are SGHDT and YYEEEE. V shed 3 bases and J 4 bases; nucleotides not matched to a gene: 5. CDR3 sequence reads: CASSYGQGASETQYF. Here the CDR3 DNA reads TGTGCCAGCAGCTATGGACAGGGGGCGTCAGAGACCCAGTACTTC.

The chain joins TRBV7-9 to TRBJ1-5; D perhaps matches TRBD1 (6 bases). The V and J ends lost 3 bases and 7 bases respectively, with 10 bases between them. Germline CDR1 SEHNR, CDR2 FQNEAQ (reference sequence). The CDR3 covers 13 residues. The CDR3 bases are TGTGCCAGCAGCTTCAACAGGGACCAGCCCCAGCATTTT. Translation gives CASSFNRDQPQHF.

The CDR3 region is CASSPSRSSYNEQFF. CDR3 DNA: TGTGCCAGCAGCCCCTCTAGGAGCTCCTACAATGAGCAGTTCTTC. The chain is built from TRBV9 and TRBJ2-1; D call uncertain. Germline lookup yields CDR1 SGDLS and CDR2 YYNGEE. V lost 4 bases and J lost 0, with 11 bases in between. This CDR3 spans 15 amino acids.

The chain joins TRBV5-6 to TRBJ2-5; 7 bases are a match to TRBD1. This CDR3 is 14 amino acids long. CDR1 and CDR2 from the germline V gene are SGHDT and YYEEEE. The V segment lost 0 bases and the J segment 4 bases; nucleotides outside the gene matches: 3. The CDR3 loop is CASSLEGGIETQYF. The CDR3, as DNA: TGTGCCAGCAGCTTGGAAGGGGGCATAGAGACCCAGTACTTC. The whole variable domain, remainder taken from reference TRBV5-6 and TRBJ2-5, is DAGVTQSPTHLIKTRGQQVTLRCSPKSGHDTVSWYQQALGQGPQFIFQYYEEEERQRGNFPDRFSGHQFPNYSSELNVNALLLGDSALYLCASSLEGGIETQYFGPGTRLLVL.

CDR3 nucleotide sequence: TGCGCCAGCAGCTTGGAGGGCAGGGTGGGATACAATGAGCAGTTCTTC. Translated: CASSLEGRVGYNEQFF. The chain recombines TRBV5-1 with TRBJ2-1, with TRBD1 as a possible D gene (5 bases). Trimming pared 0 bases from V and 4 bases from J, leaving 14 bases between. Germline values: CDR1 SGHRS, CDR2 YFSETQ. The CDR3 length is 16 residues.

The chain has TRBV29-1 and TRBJ2-5, with TRBD1 matching 7 bases. The CDR3 contains 14 residues. Germline CDR1 reads SQVTM; CDR2 reads ANQGSEA. The junction had 5 bases not matched to a gene; V was cut back by 3 bases and J by 1 base. CDR3 in DNA: TGCAGCGTTGAGGTTAAGGGGGCCCAAGAGACCCAGTACTTC. It codes for CSVEVKGAQETQYF.

The chain is built from TRBV4-1 and TRBJ2-7; D is possibly TRBD1 (6 bases). Trimming left V 1 base short and J 6 bases short, with 16 bases between. The CDR3 is made up of 15 amino acids. The germline CDR1 and CDR2 sequences are MGHRA and YSYEKL. For the CDR3, the DNA is TGCGCCAGCAGCCAAGTTAAGGCTTTAGGGGGCGAGCAGTACTTC. It encodes CASSQVKALGGEQYF.

The chain has TRBV11-2 and TRBJ2-7, with TRBD2 matching 11 bases. Trimming removed 2 bases from V and 7 bases from J; junction bases left unmatched: 4. The CDR3 has 14 residues. Germline V lookup: CDR1 SGHAT, CDR2 FQNNGV. In DNA, the CDR3 is TGTGCCAGCAGCTTAATGCTAGCGGGAGGAGAGCAGTACTTC. It yields the protein CASSLMLAGGEQYF.

The V call is TRBV6-5, the J call TRBJ1-1, with a weak D call TRBD1 (5 bases). Germline CDR1 and CDR2: MNHEY and SVGAGI. The CDR3 has 15 amino acids. The ends were cut back, 0 bases at V and 6 bases at J, with 14 bases in the middle. CDR3: CASSYSAGPGAEAFF. CDR3 bases: TGTGCCAGCAGTTACTCTGCGGGGCCGGGCGCTGAAGCTTTCTTT.

The chain recombines TRBV28 with TRBJ2-7; D is possibly TRBD2 (6 bases). Trimming took off 7 bases at V and 0 bases at J, with 13 bases between the two ends. CDR1 is MDHEN, CDR2 SYDVKM, per germline. The length of the CDR3 is 14 residues. CDR3 in amino acids: CASIRGAGSYEQYF. Written as DNA, the CDR3 is TGTGCCAGCATCCGCGGGGCAGGCTCCTACGAGCAGTACTTC.

This rearrangement joins TRBV7-2 to TRBJ1-4; 10 bases map to TRBD1. The CDR3 contains 14 residues. CDR1 is SGHTA and CDR2 is FQGNSA in the germline V gene. V shed 4 bases, J shed 6 bases, and the junction held 2 bases outside the gene matches. The CDR3 loop is CASSWTGGDEKLFF. The DNA for the CDR3 is TGTGCCAGCAGCTGGACAGGGGGAGATGAAAAACTGTTTTTT.

This clone has a single count. This chain links TRBV28 with TRBJ1-2, with D possibly being TRBD1 (6 bases). V was cut by 6 bases and J by 4 bases, with 9 bases left in between. Germline-derived CDR1 and CDR2 are MDHEN and SYDVKM. This CDR3 spans 12 amino acids. The CDR3 sequence is CASRQGIYGYTF. CDR3 nucleotides: TGTGCCAGCAGACAGGGAATCTATGGCTACACCTTC.

This chain connects TRBV7-9 to TRBJ2-1, with D possibly TRBD2 on 6 matching bases. This CDR3 comprises 15 residues. Trimming took off 7 bases at V and 1 base at J, with 14 bases between the two ends. The V gene's germline CDR1 is SEHNR and CDR2 FQNEAQ (reference sequence). The CDR3 sequence is CASKGTHASYNEQFF. The DNA for the CDR3 is TGTGCCAGCAAGGGGACTCACGCTTCCTACAATGAGCAGTTCTTC.

The rearrangement links TRBV27 to TRBJ2-7, with D possibly matching TRBD1 (6 bases). V was trimmed by 3 bases and J by 2 bases, leaving 11 bases between them. The CDR3 totals 14 residues. Germline-derived CDR1 and CDR2 are MNHEY and SMNVEV (reference sequence). CDR3 sequence: CASSFIEGAYEQYF. CDR3 DNA: TGTGCCAGCAGTTTTATTGAGGGGGCCTACGAGCAGTACTTC.

The J gene is TRBJ2-7, the V gene TRBV6-5, with D maybe TRBD1 (6 bases). Looked up from germline, CDR1 is MNHEY and CDR2 is SVGAGI. V gave up 0 bases and J gave up 3 bases, with 12 bases separating them. This CDR3 is built from 15 residues. Written as DNA, the CDR3 is TGTGCCAGCAGTTACTCGACACAGGGTCTCTACGAGCAGTACTTC. Translation gives CASSYSTQGLYEQYF.

This chain joins TRBV28 and TRBJ1-5, with D perhaps TRBD1 (5 bases). V gave up 5 bases and J gave up 4 bases, with 18 bases separating them. The CDR3 is made up of 16 amino acids. Germline loops: CDR1 MDHEN, CDR2 SYDVKM. In DNA form, the CDR3 reads TGTGCCAGCAGTCCCATCCTCAGTCGGGGGAATCAGCCCCAGCATTTT. Protein sequence: CASSPILSRGNQPQHF.

CDR3 residues: CAFQDRGNNQPQHF. In nucleotides, the CDR3 is TGTGCCTTCCAGGACAGGGGGAACAATCAGCCCCAGCATTTT. The chain employs TRBV5-4 and TRBJ1-5, with 10 bases lining up with TRBD1. Germline CDR1 and CDR2: SGHNT and YYREEE (reference sequence). The CDR3 sequence is 14 residues long. The trim removed 10 bases at V and 3 bases at J, leaving 7 bases unmatched.

This clone has just a few counts. This chain connects TRBV4-1 to TRBJ2-1; maybe TRBD2 (6 bases). The V gene lost 4 bases and the J gene lost 4 bases, with 11 bases spanning the gap. Germline V gene lookup returns CDR1 MGHRA and CDR2 YSYEKL. The CDR3 is 14 amino acids. CDR3 bases: TGCGCCAGCAGCCTTACTAGCACTTACAATGAGCAGTTCTTC. Encoded protein: CASSLTSTYNEQFF.

The chain joins TRBV28 to TRBJ1-2, with TRBD1 matching over 10 bases. Per the germline V gene, CDR1 is MDHEN and CDR2 is SYDVKM. The CDR3 runs 16 residues. V shed 5 bases and J 0 bases; nucleotides not matched to a gene: 6. CDR3 residues: CASSGQGGQSNYGYTF. The CDR3 bases are TGTGCCAGCAGTGGACAGGGGGGCCAGTCTAACTATGGCTACACCTTC.

On this clone itself: Sequence at one end of the junction differs from germline and may be a read error. The rearrangement joins TRBV9 to TRBJ1-4, with no clear D. There are 16 residues in the CDR3. From germline, CDR1 is SGDLS and CDR2 YYNGEE. The CDR3 sequence is CASSVAGKATNEKPFF. The CDR3 DNA is TGTGCCAGCAGCGTAGCCGGAAAAGCAACTAATGAAAAACCGTTTTTT.

The chain uses TRBV15 and TRBJ1-5; the D is unclear. Trimming stripped 4 bases from V and 7 bases from J, with 14 bases between. The germline gives CDR1 LNHNV, CDR2 YYDKDF (reference sequence). This CDR3 is 14 amino acids long. CDR3 loop: CATSNSGGRQPQHF. The CDR3 DNA reads as TGTGCCACCAGCAACTCGGGAGGGAGACAGCCCCAGCATTTT.

V usage is TRBV27 and J usage is TRBJ1-5, with a weak D call TRBD1 (6 bases). CDR1 and CDR2 (germline): MNHEY, SMNVEV (reference sequence). The CDR3 contains 15 residues. Trimming stripped 5 bases from V and 0 bases from J, with 11 bases between. The CDR3 loop reads CASSPRGGSNQPQHF. CDR3 bases: TGTGCCAGCAGTCCCAGAGGGGGTAGCAATCAGCCCCAGCATTTT.